The T cell receptor (beta chain) under discussion was sequenced for a study of OX40 agonist ivuxolimab in advanced cancers. General study points: CD8+ T cells were the subset that, on average, had more expanded clones than CD4+. Circulating CD4+ and CD8+ T cells showed clonal expansion by week 6 at 0.1 to 3.0 mg/kg.

The protocol was immunoSEQ multiplex PCR, while the TCRdb copy is restricted to in-frame clones and leaves out a portion. The profile shows more than 60,000 clones, 85% of them singletons. The CDR3 runs to 12 residues. Germline CDR1 and CDR2: MNHNY and SVGAGI (reference sequence). V lost 2 bases, J lost 9 bases, and 5 bases lay in between. A few counts support this clone. Its specificity is not known. This chain links TRBV6-6 with TRBJ2-6, with D perhaps matching TRBD2 (5 bases). Sample: CD4+ or CD8+ T cells sorted from blood, taken in a trial of the OX40 agonist ivuxolimab. This TCR was sampled from an adult with an advanced solid tumor such as melanoma, head and neck, liver or kidney cancer. CDR3 sequence reads: CASSYRDNVLTF. The CDR3 DNA is TGTGCCAGCAGTTACCGGGACAACGTCCTGACTTTC.